A selection of T cell receptor beta chains follows, all from one sample in a study of T cell responses to AZD1222 COVID-19 vaccine. Produced via immunoSEQ multiplex PCR; TCRdb's table is partial and in-frame only. The data show 200,000 to 250,000 clones, about 93% seen once. Sample: peripheral blood, taken on day 0 of MenACWY control vaccination. The receptors were gathered from an adult in good health. Both conserved end residues are part of each CDR3. The D gene is left open where the match is weak. Only some rows state a clone size, as once, few, many or a class for expanded clones.

v_call	d_call	clone_size	j_call	cdr3_nt	cdr3_aa
TRBV6-5	.	.	TRBJ1-2	TGTGCCAGCAGGGACCCTGGCTGGTCTGGCTACACCTTC	CASRDPGWSGYTF
TRBV28	.	.	TRBJ2-7	TGTGCCAGCAGTTTCGACCCTCGGAACCTTCCCTACGAGCAGTACTTC	CASSFDPRNLPYEQYF
TRBV4-1	TRBD1	.	TRBJ1-1	TGCGCCAGCAGCCAAGTCCGTACTCGGGACAGGTTGGTGAACACTGAAGCTTTCTTT	CASSQVRTRDRLVNTEAFF
TRBV7-2	TRBD1	.	TRBJ1-2	TGTGCCAGCAGCTTGGACAGGGGAAGGGGCTACACCTTC	CASSLDRGRGYTF
TRBV19	.	.	TRBJ1-1	TGTGCCAGTAACAGGGACGCTTTCGCTGAAGCTTTCTTT	CASNRDAFAEAFF
TRBV28	.	once	TRBJ2-7	TGTGCCAGCAGCGGGGGACATCTTTCTTCCGAGCAGTACTTC	CASSGGHLSSEQYF
TRBV2	.	.	TRBJ1-2	TGTGCCAGCAGTGGCGCTAGGGTGGAGGCCGACTACACCTTC	CASSGARVEADYTF
TRBV6-5	TRBD1	.	TRBJ2-7	TGTGCCAGCAGTCCGGACAGGGGACCCTCCTACGAGCAGTACTTC	CASSPDRGPSYEQYF
TRBV5-6	TRBD1	.	TRBJ2-2	TGTGCCAGCAGCCCGACAGGGAGATACGGGGAGCTGTTTTTT	CASSPTGRYGELFF
TRBV12-3/TRBV12-4	TRBD1	once	TRBJ1-3	TGTGCCAGCGGAGGGACAGGGGGAAACACCATATATTTT	CASGGTGGNTIYF
TRBV3-1/TRBV3-2	.	.	TRBJ1-5	TGTGCCAGCAGCCAACAACCAAATCAGCCCCAGCATTTT	CASSQQPNQPQHF
TRBV9	.	.	TRBJ2-7	TGTGCCAGCAGCGTAGGGCCCTCGAGCACCTACGAGCAGTACTTC	CASSVGPSSTYEQYF
TRBV5-1	.	.	TRBJ1-1	TGCGCCAGCAGAATAGGGGCGGACACTGAAGCTTTCTTT	CASRIGADTEAFF
TRBV10-3	.	.	TRBJ1-3	TGTGCCATCAGTGACGGGCACTCTGGAAACACCATATATTTT	CAISDGHSGNTIYF
TRBV19	TRBD1	once	TRBJ2-5	TGTGCCAGTAGTACCGTCGGGACAGCTTCCCTCGGGACCCAGTACTTC	CASSTVGTASLGTQYF
TRBV5-5	.	.	TRBJ1-6	TGTGCCAGCAGCTTTGACCCTCCTCCTCCTAATTCACCCCTCCACTTT	CASSFDPPPPNSPLHF